This TCR beta chain stems from a study of T-cell reconstitution after alpha-beta-depleted transplantation in children. The CDR3 is 15 residues long. V lost 6 bases and J 0 bases, leaving 14 bases between the germline ends. From germline, CDR1 is MNHNS and CDR2 SASEGT. Unique molecular identifiers were used to barcode this TCRbeta library. MiXCR, run by TCRdb on the PCR reads, gives a single entry per CDR3 protein. The sample holds about 690,000 distinct CDR3 sequences, about 15% seen once. The receptor's source is a human donor who donated a stem cell graft to a child with acute myeloid leukemia. The specimen was PBMCs from the stem cell graft donor, collected from the stem cell graft. The rearrangement joins TRBV6-1 to TRBJ1-1; a possible D gene is TRBD1 (5 bases). DNA for the CDR3: TGTGCCAGCAGCACCCGGGGCCCGATGAACACTGAAGCTTTCTTT. Translated, it gives CASSTRGPMNTEAFF.